This T cell receptor (beta chain) was captured in a study of control samples from healthy donors and cancer patients. Here immunoSEQ multiplex PCR was the method, and the copy in TCRdb shows in-frame clones only, minus some. In the table there are around 84,000 clones, 65% to 90% of which are singletons. J lost 5 bases, V lost 7 bases, and 9 bases had no gene match. Germline values: CDR1 GTSNPN, CDR2 SVGIG (reference sequence). The CDR3 is made up of 13 amino acids. Sequenced material: PBMCs. The receptor comes from a man in his sixties with head and neck cancer. This chain connects TRBV30 to TRBJ1-2; 8 nucleotides align to TRBD1. CDR3 residues: CASSRDRPYGYTF. The CDR3 region has the DNA TGTGCCTCCTCGCGGGACAGGCCTTATGGCTACACCTTC.